The following is a T cell receptor beta chain sequence with its context. Some clones are missing from TCRdb's copy, which holds only in-frame ones; the method was immunoSEQ multiplex PCR. Here the sample spans 67,000 or so clones, roughly 92% being singletons. This CDR3 region has 17 residues. Trimming pared 3 bases from V and 0 bases from J, leaving 15 bases between. Germline V gives CDR1 MNHNS, CDR2 SASEGT. This record belongs to a study of T cell changes during pregnancy in multiple sclerosis. The chain links TRBV6-1 to TRBJ2-4; maybe TRBD1 (5 bases). This TCR was sampled from a female donor in good health, enrolled as a control in a pregnancy study. The input for sequencing was CD8+ T cells from peripheral blood mononuclear cells, taken in the third trimester of pregnancy. The CDR3 reads CASSETAGPLAKNIQYF. CDR3 in DNA: TGTGCCAGCAGTGAGACGGCAGGGCCTCTAGCCAAAAACATTCAGTACTTC.